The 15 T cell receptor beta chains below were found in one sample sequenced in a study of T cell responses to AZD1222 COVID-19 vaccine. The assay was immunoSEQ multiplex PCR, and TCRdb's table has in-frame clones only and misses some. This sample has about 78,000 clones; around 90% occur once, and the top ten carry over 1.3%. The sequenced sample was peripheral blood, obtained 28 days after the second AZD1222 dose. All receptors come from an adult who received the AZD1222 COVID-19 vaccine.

The chain's CDR3 is CAIPGTGSLWGYTF. CDR3 DNA sequence: TGTGCCATCCCCGGGACAGGGTCTTTGTGGGGCTACACCTTC. The chain uses TRBV2 and TRBJ1-2; 9 nucleotides align to TRBD1. Germline V lookup: CDR1 SNHLY, CDR2 FYNNEI. With 10 bases clipped from V and 8 bases from J, the junction kept 14 bases outside the gene matches. The CDR3 loop spans 14 amino acids.

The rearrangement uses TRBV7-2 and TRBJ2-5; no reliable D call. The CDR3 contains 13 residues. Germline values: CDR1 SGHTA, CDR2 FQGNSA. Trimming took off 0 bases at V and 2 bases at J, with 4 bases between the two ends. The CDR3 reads CASSLAWQETQYF. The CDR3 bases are TGTGCCAGCAGCTTAGCTTGGCAAGAGACCCAGTACTTC.

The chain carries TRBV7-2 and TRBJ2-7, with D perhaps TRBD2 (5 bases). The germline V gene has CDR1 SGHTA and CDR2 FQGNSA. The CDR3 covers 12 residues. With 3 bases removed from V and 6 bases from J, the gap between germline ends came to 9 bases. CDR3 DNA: TGTGCCAGCAGCTTCCCGGGGAGCGAGCAGTACTTC. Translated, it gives CASSFPGSEQYF. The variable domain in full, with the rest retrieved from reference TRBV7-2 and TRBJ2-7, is GAGVSQSPSNKVTEKGKDVELRCDPISGHTALYWYRQSLGQGLEFLIYFQGNSAPDKSGLPSDRFSAERTGGSVSTLTIQRTQQEDSAVYLCASSFPGSEQYFGPGTRLTVT.

The CDR3 loop is CAWAPLAATYNEQFF. The CDR3 DNA sequence: TGTGCCTGGGCACCACTAGCGGCGACATACAATGAGCAGTTCTTC. The chain employs TRBV30 and TRBJ2-1; 8 nucleotides align to TRBD2. Unmatched junction bases numbered 10, after V lost 5 bases and J lost 4 bases. The length of the CDR3 is 15 residues. Germline CDR1 GTSNPN, CDR2 SVGIG (reference sequence).

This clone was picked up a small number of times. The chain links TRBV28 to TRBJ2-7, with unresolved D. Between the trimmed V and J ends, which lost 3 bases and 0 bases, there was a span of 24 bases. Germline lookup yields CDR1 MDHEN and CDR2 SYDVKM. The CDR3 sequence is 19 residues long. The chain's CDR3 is CASSLAGPTVGPVSYEQYF. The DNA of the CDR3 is TGTGCCAGCAGTTTGGCCGGGCCAACAGTAGGGCCAGTCTCCTACGAGCAGTACTTC.

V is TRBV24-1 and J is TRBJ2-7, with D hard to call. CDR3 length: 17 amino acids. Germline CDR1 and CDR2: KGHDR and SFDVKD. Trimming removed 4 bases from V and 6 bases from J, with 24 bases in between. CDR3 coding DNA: TGTGCCACCAGTGAGACCTCATTTGGCACACTATGGTCCGAGCAGTACTTC. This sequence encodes CATSETSFGTLWSEQYF.

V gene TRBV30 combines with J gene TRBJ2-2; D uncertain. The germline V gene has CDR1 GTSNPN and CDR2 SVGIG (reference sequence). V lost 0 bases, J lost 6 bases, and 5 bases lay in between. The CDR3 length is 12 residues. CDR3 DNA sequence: TGTGCCTGGAGTGTGATGCCCGGGGAGCTGTTTTTT. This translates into CAWSVMPGELFF.

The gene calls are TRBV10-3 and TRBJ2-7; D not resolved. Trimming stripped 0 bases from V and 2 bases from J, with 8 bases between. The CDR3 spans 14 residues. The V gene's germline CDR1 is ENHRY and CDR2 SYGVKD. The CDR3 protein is CAISESPGPYEQYF. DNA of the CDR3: TGTGCCATCAGTGAGTCACCAGGACCCTACGAGCAGTACTTC.

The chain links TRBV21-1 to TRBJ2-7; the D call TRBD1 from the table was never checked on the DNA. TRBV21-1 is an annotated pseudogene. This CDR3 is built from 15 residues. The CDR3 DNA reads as TGTGCCAGCAGCAAACGAGGGACAGACTCTTACGAGCAGTACTTC. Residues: CASSKRGTDSYEQYF.

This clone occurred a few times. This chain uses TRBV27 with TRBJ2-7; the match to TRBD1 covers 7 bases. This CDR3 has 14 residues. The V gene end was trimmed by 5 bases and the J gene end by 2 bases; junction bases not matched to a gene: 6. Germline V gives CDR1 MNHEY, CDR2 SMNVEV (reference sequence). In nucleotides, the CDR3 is TGTGCCAGCAGTCAGGACAGGCCGCCCTACGAGCAGTACTTC. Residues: CASSQDRPPYEQYF.

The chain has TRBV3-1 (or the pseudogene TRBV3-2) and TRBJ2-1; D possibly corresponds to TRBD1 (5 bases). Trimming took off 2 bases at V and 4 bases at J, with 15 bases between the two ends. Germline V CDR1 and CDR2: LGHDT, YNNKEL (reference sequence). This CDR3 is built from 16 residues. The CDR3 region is CASSQNEGRAYNEQFF. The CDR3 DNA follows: TGTGCCAGCAGCCAAAATGAAGGCAGGGCTTACAATGAGCAGTTCTTC.

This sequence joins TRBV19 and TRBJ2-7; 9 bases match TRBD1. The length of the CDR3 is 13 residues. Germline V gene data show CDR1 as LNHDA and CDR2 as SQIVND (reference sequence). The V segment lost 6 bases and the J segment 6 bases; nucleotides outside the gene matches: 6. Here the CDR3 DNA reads TGTGCCAGTAGGGGACAGGGTGGGAGCGAGCAGTACTTC. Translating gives CASRGQGGSEQYF.

This CDR3 reads CASSQMGQGDQPQHF. The CDR3 nucleotides are TGTGCCAGCAGCCAGATGGGACAGGGGGATCAGCCCCAGCATTTT. The genes are TRBV4-2 and TRBJ1-5; TRBD1 matches at 11 bases. This CDR3 contains 15 residues. Germline assignment: CDR1 LGHNA and CDR2 YNFKEQ. Trimming removed 3 bases from V and 5 bases from J; junction bases left unmatched: 3.

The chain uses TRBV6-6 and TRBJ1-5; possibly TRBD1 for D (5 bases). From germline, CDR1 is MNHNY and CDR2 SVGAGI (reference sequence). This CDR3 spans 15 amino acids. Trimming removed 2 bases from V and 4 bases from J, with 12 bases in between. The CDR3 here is CASSYPPDRNQPQHF. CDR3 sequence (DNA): TGTGCCAGCAGTTACCCCCCAGACAGAAATCAGCCCCAGCATTTT.

The CDR3 DNA is TGTGCCAGCAGCCTACAGGGGGCAGGTAATGAAAAACTGTTTTTT. Amino acids: CASSLQGAGNEKLFF. The J gene is TRBJ1-4, the V gene TRBV3-1 (or the pseudogene TRBV3-2); TRBD1 agrees at 9 bases. Per germline, CDR1 LGHDT and CDR2 YNNKEL (reference sequence). The CDR3 spans 15 residues. The trim removed 4 bases at V and 4 bases at J, leaving 4 bases unmatched.